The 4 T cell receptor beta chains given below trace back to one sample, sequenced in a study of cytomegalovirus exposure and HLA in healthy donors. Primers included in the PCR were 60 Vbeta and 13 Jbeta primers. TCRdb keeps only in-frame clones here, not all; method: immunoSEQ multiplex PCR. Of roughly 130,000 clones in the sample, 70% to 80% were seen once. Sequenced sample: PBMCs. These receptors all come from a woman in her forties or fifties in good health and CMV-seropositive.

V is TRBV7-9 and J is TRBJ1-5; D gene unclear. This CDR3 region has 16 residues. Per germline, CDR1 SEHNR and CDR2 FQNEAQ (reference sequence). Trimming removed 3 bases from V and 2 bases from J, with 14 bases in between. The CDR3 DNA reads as TGTGCCAGCAGCTTCGCCGGGCCGAGGGGCAATCAGCCCCAGCATTTT. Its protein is CASSFAGPRGNQPQHF.

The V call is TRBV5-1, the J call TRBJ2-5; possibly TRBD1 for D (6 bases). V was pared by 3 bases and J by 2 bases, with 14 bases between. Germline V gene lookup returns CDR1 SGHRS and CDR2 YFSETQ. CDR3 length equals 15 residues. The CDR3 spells CASSSDPGQQETQYF. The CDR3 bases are TGCGCCAGCAGCTCGGACCCGGGACAACAAGAGACCCAGTACTTC.

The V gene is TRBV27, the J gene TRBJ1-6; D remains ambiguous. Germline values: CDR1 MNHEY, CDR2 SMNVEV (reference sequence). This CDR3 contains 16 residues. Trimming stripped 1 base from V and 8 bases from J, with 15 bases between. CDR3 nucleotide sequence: TGTGCCAGCAGTTTATACAGTGTCGGGAGCGATTCACCCCTCCACTTT. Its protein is CASSLYSVGSDSPLHF.

CDR3 amino acids: CAAGINTGELFF. CDR3 coding DNA: TGTGCGGCAGGGATAAACACCGGGGAGCTGTTTTTT. V is TRBV5-6 and J is TRBJ2-2, with D perhaps matching TRBD1 (5 bases). Germline assignment: CDR1 SGHDT and CDR2 YYEEEE. There are 12 residues in the CDR3.